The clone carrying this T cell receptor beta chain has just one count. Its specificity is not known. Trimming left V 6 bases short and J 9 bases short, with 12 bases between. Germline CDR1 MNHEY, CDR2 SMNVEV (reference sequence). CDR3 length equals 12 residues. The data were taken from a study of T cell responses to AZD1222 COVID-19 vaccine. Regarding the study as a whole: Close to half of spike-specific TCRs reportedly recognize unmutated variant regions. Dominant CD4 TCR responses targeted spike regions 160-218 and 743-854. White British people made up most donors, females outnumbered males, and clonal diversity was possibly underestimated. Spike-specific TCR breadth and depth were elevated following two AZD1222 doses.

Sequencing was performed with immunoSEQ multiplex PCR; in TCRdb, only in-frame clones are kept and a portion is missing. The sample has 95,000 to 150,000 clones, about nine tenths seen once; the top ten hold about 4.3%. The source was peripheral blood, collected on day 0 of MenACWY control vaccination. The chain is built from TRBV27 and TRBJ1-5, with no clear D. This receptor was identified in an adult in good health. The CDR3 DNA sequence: TGTGCCAGCAGGGACCCTTTGGGGCCCCAGCATTTT. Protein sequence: CASRDPLGPQHF.